This record looks at one TCR beta chain sequence and its context. Its cognate antigen is unknown. The repertoire was sequenced with immunoSEQ multiplex PCR; TCRdb's copy has only in-frame clones and lacks some. This sample has some 330,000 clones, with 75% to 90% found just once. This sample was taken from a study of Ad26.COV2.S vaccination and SARS-CoV-2 variants. In the study overall: Once, or twice with 56 days between doses, Ad26.COV2.S was given intramuscularly.

Study results and limitations: Among vaccine recipients, spike-specific TCR breadth exceeded that of placebo recipients.

Indicated treatment: some 20 received Ad26.COV2.S at low or high dose, single or two shots; about 5 received placebo; per-sample allocation not given. Collection of samples fell on day 63 after the first vaccine or placebo injection. The V gene's germline CDR1 is MNHEY and CDR2 SMNVEV (reference sequence). Trimming pared 4 bases from V and 3 bases from J, leaving 10 bases between. This CDR3 is 14 amino acids long. The sample was peripheral blood, taken in a trial of Ad26.COV2.S vaccine versus placebo. The rearrangement joins TRBV27 to TRBJ1-5; a weak D match, TRBD1 (6 bases). The clonotype was recovered from a person between 18 and 60 years old who received the Ad26.COV2.S COVID-19 vaccine or a placebo. CDR3 sequence: CASSSGGINQPQHF. The CDR3 DNA reads TGTGCCAGCAGTTCCGGGGGCATCAATCAGCCCCAGCATTTT.